This TCR beta chain was documented in a study of blood T cell repertoires in COVID-19. On the study more broadly: In each case, the material was cDNA or gDNA derived from T cells, B-cell-depleted T cells, or PBMCs.

CDR3 length: 16 residues. With 4 bases removed from V and 0 bases from J, the gap between germline ends came to 16 bases. Germline loops: CDR1 SGHRS, CDR2 YFSETQ. Clones were sequenced by immunoSEQ multiplex PCR, and TCRdb holds only the in-frame ones, with some missing. This sample has under 250,000 clones, with about nine tenths found just once. This receptor was identified in a man aged 55 to 70 who had recovered from COVID-19. V gene TRBV5-1 combines with J gene TRBJ1-1; D ambiguous. The sample comprised peripheral blood. CDR3 coding DNA: TGCGCCAGCAGCCCCACGGGGTTGAGAATGAACACTGAAGCTTTCTTT. Encoded protein: CASSPTGLRMNTEAFF.